Given below is one TCR beta chain in context. What it binds is unknown. The entry originates in a study of identifying expanded T cells in peripheral blood. Study results and caveats: Variance in clone template counts between approximately 2-week samples significantly increased with total template count across all healthy donors.

V dropped 6 bases and J dropped 1 base, with 12 bases sitting between them. The germline gives CDR1 LNHDA, CDR2 SQIVND (reference sequence). The CDR3 spans 14 residues. Some clones are missing from TCRdb's copy, which holds only in-frame ones; the method was immunoSEQ multiplex PCR. The table has 95,000 to 150,000 clones, 84% seen once. The chain links TRBV19 to TRBJ1-2, with D possibly TRBD1 on 5 matching bases. The receptor's source is a person aged 18 to 70 in good health. The sequenced sample consisted of blood. In DNA, the CDR3 is TGTGCCAGTAGAGGGGAGGAGTTTAACTATGGCTACACCTTC. Amino acid sequence: CASRGEEFNYGYTF.